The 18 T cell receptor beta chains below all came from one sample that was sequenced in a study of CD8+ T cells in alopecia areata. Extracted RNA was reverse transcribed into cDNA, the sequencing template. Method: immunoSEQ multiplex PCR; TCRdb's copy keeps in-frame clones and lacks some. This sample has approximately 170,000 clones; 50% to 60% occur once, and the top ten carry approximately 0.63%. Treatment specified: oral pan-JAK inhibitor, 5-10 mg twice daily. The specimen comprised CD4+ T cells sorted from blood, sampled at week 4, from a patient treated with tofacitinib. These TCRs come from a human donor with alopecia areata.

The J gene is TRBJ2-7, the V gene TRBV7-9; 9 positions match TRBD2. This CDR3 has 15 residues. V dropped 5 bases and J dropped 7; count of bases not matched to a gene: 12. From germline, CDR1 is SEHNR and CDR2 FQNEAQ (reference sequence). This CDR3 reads CASSHRLAEPGEQYF. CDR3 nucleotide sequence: TGTGCCAGCAGCCACAGACTAGCGGAACCCGGAGAGCAGTACTTC.

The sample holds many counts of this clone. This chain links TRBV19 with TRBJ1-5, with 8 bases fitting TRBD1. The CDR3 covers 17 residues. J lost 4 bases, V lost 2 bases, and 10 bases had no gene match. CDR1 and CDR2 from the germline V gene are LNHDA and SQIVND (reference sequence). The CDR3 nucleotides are TGTGCCAGTAGTATACGATTTGCGGACAGGGCAAATCAGCCCCAGCATTTT. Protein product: CASSIRFADRANQPQHF.

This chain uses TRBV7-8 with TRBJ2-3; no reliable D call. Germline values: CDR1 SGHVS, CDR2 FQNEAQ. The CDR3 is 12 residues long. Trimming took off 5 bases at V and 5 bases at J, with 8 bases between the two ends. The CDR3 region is CASSMIGDTQYF. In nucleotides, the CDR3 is TGTGCCAGCAGCATGATCGGAGATACGCAGTATTTT.

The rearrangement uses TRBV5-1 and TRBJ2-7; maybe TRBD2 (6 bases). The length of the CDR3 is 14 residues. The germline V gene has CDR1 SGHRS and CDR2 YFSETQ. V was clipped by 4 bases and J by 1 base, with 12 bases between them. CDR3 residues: CASSGTGLSYEQYF. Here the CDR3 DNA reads TGCGCCAGCAGCGGGACTGGGTTATCCTACGAGCAGTACTTC.

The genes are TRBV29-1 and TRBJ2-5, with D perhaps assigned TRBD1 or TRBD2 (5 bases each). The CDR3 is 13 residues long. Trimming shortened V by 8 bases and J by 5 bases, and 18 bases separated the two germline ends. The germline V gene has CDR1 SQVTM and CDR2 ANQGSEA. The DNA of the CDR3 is TGCAGCTTCGGGGTCCCACCAGGGGAGACCCAGTACTTC. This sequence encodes CSFGVPPGETQYF.

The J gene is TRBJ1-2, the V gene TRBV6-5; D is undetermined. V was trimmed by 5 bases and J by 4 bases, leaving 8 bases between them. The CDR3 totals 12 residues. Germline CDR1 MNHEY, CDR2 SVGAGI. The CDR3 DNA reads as TGTGCCAGCAGTCCCGGACTCTATGGCTACACCTTC. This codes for CASSPGLYGYTF.

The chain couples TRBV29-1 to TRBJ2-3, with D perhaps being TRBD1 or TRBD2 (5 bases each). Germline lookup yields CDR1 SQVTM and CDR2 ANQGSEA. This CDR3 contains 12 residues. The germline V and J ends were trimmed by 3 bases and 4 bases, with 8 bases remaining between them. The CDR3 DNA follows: TGCAGCGTTGAGGGGGAATCAGATACGCAGTATTTT. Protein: CSVEGESDTQYF.

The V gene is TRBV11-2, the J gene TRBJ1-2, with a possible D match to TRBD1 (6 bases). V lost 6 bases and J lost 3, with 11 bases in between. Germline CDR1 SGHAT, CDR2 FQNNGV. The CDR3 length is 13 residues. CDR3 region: CASRMTGYYGYTF. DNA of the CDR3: TGTGCCAGCAGGATGACAGGATACTATGGCTACACCTTC. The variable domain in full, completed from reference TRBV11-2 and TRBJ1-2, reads EAGVAQSPRYKIIEKRQSVAFWCNPISGHATLYWYQQILGQGPKLLIQFQNNGVVDDSQLPKDRFSAERLKGVDSTLKIQPAKLEDSAVYLCASRMTGYYGYTFGSGTRLTVV.

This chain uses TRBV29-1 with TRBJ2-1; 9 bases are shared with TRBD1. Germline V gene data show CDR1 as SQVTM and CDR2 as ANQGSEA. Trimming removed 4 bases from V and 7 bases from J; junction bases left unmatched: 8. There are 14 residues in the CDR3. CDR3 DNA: TGCAGCGTTGGGGTAGGGACAGGGCGGAATGAGCAGTTCTTC. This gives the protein CSVGVGTGRNEQFF.

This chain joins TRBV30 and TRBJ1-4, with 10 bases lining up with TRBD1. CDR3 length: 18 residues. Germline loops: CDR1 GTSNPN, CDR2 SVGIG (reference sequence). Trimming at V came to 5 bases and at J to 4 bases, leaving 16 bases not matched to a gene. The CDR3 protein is CAWGTRDRGSTYNEKLFF. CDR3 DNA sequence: TGTGCCTGGGGGACCAGGGACAGGGGCTCGACCTATAATGAAAAACTGTTTTTT.

The CDR3 DNA reads as TGCGCCAGCAGCTTGCTCGCGGGAGGGAACAAGAACACCGGGGAGCTGTTTTTT. Translated, it gives CASSLLAGGNKNTGELFF. The chain joins TRBV5-1 to TRBJ2-2; TRBD2 agrees at 9 bases. The V and J ends lost 1 base and 1 base, in that order; junction bases with no gene match: 8. The CDR3 is 18 residues long. Per the germline V gene, CDR1 is SGHRS and CDR2 is YFSETQ.

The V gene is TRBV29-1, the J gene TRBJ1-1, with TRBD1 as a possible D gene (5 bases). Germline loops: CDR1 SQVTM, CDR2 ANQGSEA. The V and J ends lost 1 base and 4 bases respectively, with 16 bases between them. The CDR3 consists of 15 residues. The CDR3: CSVEAGGLVGTEAFF. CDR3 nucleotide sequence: TGCAGCGTTGAAGCCGGGGGTCTTGTGGGCACTGAAGCTTTCTTT.

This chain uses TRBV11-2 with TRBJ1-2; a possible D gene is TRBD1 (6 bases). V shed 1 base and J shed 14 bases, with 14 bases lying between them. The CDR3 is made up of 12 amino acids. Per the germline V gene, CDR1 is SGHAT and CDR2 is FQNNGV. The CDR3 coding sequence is TGTGCCAGCAGCTTAGGGGACACGGGGACGACCTTC. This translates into CASSLGDTGTTF.

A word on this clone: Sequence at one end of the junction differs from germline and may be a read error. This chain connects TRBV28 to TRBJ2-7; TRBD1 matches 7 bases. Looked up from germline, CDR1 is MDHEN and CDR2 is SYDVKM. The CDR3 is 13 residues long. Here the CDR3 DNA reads TGTGCCAGCAGTTTATTACTGACAGGGACCCAGGACTTC. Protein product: CASSLLLTGTQDF.

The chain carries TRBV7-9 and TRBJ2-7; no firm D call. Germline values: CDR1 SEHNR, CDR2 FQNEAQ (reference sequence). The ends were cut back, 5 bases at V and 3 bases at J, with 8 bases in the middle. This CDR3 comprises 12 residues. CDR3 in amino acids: CASSLEVYEQYF. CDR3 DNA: TGTGCCAGCAGCCTAGAGGTCTACGAGCAGTACTTC.

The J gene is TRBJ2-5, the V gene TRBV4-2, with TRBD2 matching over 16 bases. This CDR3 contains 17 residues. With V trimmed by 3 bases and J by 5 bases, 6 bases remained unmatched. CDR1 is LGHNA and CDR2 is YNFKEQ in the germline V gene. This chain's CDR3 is CASSQGTSGRAGETQYF. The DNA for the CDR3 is TGTGCCAGCAGCCAGGGGACTAGCGGGAGGGCTGGGGAGACCCAGTACTTC.

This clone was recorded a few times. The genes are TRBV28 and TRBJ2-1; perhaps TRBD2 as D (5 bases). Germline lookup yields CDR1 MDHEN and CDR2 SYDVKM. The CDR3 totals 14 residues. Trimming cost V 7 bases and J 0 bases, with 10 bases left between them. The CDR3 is CASKRVNSYNEQFF. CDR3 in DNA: TGTGCCAGCAAGAGGGTCAACTCCTACAATGAGCAGTTCTTC.

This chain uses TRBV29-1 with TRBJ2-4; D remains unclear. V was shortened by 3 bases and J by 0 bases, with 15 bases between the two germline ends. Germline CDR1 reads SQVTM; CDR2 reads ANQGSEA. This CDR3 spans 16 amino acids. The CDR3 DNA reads TGCAGCGTTGATAATCCGGGTGTGATAGCCAAAAACATTCAGTACTTC. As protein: CSVDNPGVIAKNIQYF.